The clone carrying this TCR beta chain was observed a few times. The target antigen is unknown. This entry belongs to a study of beta chain features in type 1 diabetes. Study-wide background: Sorted cells examined across all samples numbered 107,917,701. Study-level points and caveats: Type 1 diabetes patients had fewer VDJ junction insertions and more deletions.

Of the isolated RNA, all was reverse transcribed, and so the sequenced material was expressed TCRB transcripts. Method: immunoSEQ multiplex PCR; TCRdb's copy keeps in-frame clones and lacks some. Counted here are some 500,000 clones, around 10% occurring once; the ten biggest clones make up approximately 0.05%. The clonotype comes from a woman aged 18-29 years in good health. The sample taken for sequencing was naive CD4+ T cells from blood.

This CDR3 reads CASSRQGRGSPLHF. DNA of the CDR3: TGTGCCAGCAGCAGGCAGGGTCGGGGCTCACCCCTCCACTTT. The V gene is TRBV7-8, the J gene TRBJ1-6; D perhaps matches TRBD1 (5 bases). V lost 5 bases and J 10 bases, leaving 15 bases between the germline ends. Germline-derived CDR1 and CDR2 are SGHVS and FQNEAQ. The CDR3 is made up of 14 amino acids.